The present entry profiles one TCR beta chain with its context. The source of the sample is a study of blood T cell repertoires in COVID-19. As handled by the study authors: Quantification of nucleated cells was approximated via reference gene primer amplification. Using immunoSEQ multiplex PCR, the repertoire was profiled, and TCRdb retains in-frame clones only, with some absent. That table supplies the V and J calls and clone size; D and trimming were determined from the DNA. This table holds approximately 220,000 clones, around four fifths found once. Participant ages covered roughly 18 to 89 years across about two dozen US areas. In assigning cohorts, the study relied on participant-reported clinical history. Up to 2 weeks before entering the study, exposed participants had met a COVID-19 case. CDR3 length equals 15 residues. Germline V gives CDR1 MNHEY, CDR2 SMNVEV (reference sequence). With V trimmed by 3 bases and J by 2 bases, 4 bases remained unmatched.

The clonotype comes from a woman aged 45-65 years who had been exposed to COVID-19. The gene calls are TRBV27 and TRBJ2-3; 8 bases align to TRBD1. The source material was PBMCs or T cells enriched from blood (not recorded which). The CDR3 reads CASSLNRGVTDTQYF. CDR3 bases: TGTGCCAGCAGTTTGAACAGGGGGGTCACAGATACGCAGTATTTT.